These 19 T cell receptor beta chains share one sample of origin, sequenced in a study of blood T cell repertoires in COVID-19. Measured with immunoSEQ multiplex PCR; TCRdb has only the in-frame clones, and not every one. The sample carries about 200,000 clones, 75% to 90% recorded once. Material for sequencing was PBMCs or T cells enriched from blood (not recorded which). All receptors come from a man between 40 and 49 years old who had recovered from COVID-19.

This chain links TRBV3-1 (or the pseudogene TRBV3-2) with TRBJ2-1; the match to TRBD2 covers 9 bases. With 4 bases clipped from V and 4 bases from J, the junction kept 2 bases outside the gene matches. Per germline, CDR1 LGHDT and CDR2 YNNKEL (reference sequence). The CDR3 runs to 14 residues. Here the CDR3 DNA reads TGTGCCAGCAGCCGAACTAGCGGGTACAATGAGCAGTTCTTC. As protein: CASSRTSGYNEQFF.

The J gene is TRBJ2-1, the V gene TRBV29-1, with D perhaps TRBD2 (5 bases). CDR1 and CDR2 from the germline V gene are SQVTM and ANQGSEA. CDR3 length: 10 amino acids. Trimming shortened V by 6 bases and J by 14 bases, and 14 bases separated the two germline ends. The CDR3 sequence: CSVADLGEFF. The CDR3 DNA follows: TGCAGCGTAGCGGACCTGGGCGAGTTCTTC.

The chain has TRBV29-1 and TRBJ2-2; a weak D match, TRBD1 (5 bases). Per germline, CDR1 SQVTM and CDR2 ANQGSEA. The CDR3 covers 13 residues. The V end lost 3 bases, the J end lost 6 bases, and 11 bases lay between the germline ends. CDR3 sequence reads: CSVDIGVAGELFF. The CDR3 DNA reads TGCAGCGTTGATATAGGGGTGGCCGGGGAGCTGTTTTTT.

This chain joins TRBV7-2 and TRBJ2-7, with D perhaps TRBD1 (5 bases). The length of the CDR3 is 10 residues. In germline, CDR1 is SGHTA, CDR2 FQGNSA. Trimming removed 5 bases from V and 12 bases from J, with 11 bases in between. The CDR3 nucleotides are TGTGCCAGCAGCCGAGACAGTTTGTACTTC. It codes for CASSRDSLYF.

The CDR3 region has the DNA TGTGCCACCAGTGATGGTCAGGGTCGTTACTCTGGGGCCAACGTCCTGACTTTC. Protein sequence: CATSDGQGRYSGANVLTF. V usage is TRBV24-1 and J usage is TRBJ2-6, with D possibly matching TRBD1 (5 bases). Germline CDR1 is KGHDR and CDR2 is SFDVKD. V lost 3 bases, J lost 0 bases, and 14 bases lay in between. The CDR3 sequence is 18 residues long.

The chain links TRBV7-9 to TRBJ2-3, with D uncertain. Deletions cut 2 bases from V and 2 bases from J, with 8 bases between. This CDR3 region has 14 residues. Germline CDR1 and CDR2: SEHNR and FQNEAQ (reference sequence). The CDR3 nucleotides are TGTGCCAGCAGCTTAATGCGGAACACAGATACGCAGTATTTT. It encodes CASSLMRNTDTQYF.

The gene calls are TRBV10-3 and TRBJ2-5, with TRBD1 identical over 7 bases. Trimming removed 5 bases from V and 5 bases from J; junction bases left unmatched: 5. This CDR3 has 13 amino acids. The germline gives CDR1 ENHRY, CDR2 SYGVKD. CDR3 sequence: CAISTGVRETQYF. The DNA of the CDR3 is TGTGCCATCAGTACAGGGGTAAGGGAGACCCAGTACTTC.

For the CDR3, the DNA is TGTGCCAGCACCTCCTCCCCGGAGCGGGATCACTACAATGAGCAGTTCTTC. Its translation is CASTSSPERDHYNEQFF. The chain uses TRBV9 and TRBJ2-1, with 7 bases lining up with TRBD2. The length of the CDR3 is 17 residues. The V and J ends lost 6 bases and 3 bases, in that order; junction bases with no gene match: 15. Looked up from germline, CDR1 is SGDLS and CDR2 is YYNGEE.

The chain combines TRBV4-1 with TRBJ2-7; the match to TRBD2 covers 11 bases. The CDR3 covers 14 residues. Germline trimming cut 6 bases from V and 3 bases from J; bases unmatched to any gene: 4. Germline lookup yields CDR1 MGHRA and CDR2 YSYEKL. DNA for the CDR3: TGCGCCAGCAGGCGGACTAGCGGGCGCTACGAGCAGTACTTC. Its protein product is CASRRTSGRYEQYF.

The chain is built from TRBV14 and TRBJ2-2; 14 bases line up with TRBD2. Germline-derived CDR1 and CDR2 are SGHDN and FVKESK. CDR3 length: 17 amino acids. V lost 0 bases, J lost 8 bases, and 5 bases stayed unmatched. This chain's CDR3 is CASSQDGTSGRLGELFF. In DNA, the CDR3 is TGTGCCAGCAGCCAAGACGGGACTAGCGGGAGACTGGGGGAGCTGTTTTTT.

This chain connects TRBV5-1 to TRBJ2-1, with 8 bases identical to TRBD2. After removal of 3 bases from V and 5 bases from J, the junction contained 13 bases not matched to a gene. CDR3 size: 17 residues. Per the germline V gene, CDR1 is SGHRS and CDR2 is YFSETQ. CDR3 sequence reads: CASSSALSAGANNEQFF. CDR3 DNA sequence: TGCGCCAGCAGCTCCGCGCTATCAGCGGGAGCCAACAATGAGCAGTTCTTC.

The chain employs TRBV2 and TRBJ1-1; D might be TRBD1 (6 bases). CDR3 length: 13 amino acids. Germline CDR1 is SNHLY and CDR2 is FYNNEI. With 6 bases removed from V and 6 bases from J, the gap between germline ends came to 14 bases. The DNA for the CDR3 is TGTGCCAGCAGGGAACAGGGTTTGTCTGAAGCTTTCTTT. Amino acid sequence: CASREQGLSEAFF.

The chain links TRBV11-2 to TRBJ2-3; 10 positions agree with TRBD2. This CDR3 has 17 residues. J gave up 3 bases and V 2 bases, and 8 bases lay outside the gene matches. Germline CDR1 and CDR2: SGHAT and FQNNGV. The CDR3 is CASSLRSSGSDTDTQYF. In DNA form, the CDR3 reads TGTGCCAGCAGCTTACGGTCTAGCGGGAGTGATACAGATACGCAGTATTTT. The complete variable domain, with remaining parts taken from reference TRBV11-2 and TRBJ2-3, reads EAGVAQSPRYKIIEKRQSVAFWCNPISGHATLYWYQQILGQGPKLLIQFQNNGVVDDSQLPKDRFSAERLKGVDSTLKIQPAKLEDSAVYLCASSLRSSGSDTDTQYFGPGTRLTVL.

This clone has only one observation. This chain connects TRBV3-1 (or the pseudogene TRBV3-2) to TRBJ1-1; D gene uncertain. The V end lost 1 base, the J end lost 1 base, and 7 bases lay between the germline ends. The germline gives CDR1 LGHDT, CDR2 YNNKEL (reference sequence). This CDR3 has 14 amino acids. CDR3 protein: CASSQVAGNTEAFF. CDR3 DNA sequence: TGTGCCAGCAGCCAAGTTGCCGGGAACACTGAAGCTTTCTTT.

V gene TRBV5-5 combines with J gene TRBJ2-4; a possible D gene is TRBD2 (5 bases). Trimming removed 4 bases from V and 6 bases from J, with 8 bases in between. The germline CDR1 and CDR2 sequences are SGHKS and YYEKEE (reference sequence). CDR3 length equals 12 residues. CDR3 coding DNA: TGTGCCAGCAGCGGGGAGATAAACATTCAGTACTTC. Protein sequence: CASSGEINIQYF.

This chain's CDR3 is CASSFPGQKKNGYTF. In nucleotides, the CDR3 is TGTGCCAGCAGTTTCCCGGGACAGAAGAAGAATGGCTACACCTTC. The genes are TRBV21-1 and TRBJ1-2; the tabulated D call, TRBD1, remains unverified against the DNA. TRBV21-1 is a documented pseudogene. The CDR3 loop spans 15 amino acids.

This CDR3 is CASSLGTSGEQYF. The CDR3 DNA is TGTGCCAGCAGCTTGGGAACATCGGGAGAGCAGTACTTC. The chain employs TRBV5-4 and TRBJ2-7; tentative D call: TRBD2 (5 bases). In germline, CDR1 is SGHNT, CDR2 YYREEE (reference sequence). V was shortened by 0 bases and J by 7 bases, with 11 bases between the two germline ends. The CDR3 is made up of 13 amino acids.

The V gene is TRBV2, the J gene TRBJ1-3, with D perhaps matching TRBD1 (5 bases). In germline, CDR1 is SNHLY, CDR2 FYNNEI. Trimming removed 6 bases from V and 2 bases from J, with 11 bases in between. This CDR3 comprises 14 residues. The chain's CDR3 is CASRIQVTGNTIYF. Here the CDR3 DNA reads TGTGCCAGCAGGATACAGGTGACTGGAAACACCATATATTTT.

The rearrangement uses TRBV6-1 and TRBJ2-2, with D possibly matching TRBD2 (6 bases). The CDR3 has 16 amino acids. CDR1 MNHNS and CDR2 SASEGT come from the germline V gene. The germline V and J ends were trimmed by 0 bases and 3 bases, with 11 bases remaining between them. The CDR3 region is CASSEAGGSYTGELFF. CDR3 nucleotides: TGTGCCAGCAGTGAAGCGGGAGGTAGTTACACCGGGGAGCTGTTTTTT.